These 14 T cell receptor beta chains were sequenced from one sample in a study of blood T cells in healthy people across ages. The use of a sample-barcoded 5' primer and a J-beta primer mix characterized a second PCR of about 7 to 12 cycles. TCRdb re-analysed the 5' RACE reads in MiXCR, keeping a single row per CDR3 protein. The sample includes some 790,000 distinct CDR3 sequences, less than 35% seen only once; the top ten take roughly 17%. Sequenced input: blood. The receptors originated from an elderly woman in good health.

This clonotype was recorded at least ten times. In nucleotides, the CDR3 is TGTGCCAGCAGCTTTACGCCGGACGGCGGTGAGCAGTTCTTC. Translating gives CASSFTPDGGEQFF. This chain joins TRBV7-2 and TRBJ2-1; D is unresolved. V gave up 3 bases and J gave up 9 bases, with 15 bases separating them. The germline V gene has CDR1 SGHTA and CDR2 FQGNSA. This CDR3 has 14 amino acids.

Details on this clonotype: The junction departs from germline at one end; a sequencing error may be responsible. The chain has TRBV12-3 or TRBV12-4 and TRBJ2-7; TRBD1 matches 7 bases. The CDR3 runs to 13 residues. CDR3 sequence reads: CVSSLTGTYEQYF. The CDR3 nucleotides read TGTGTCAGCAGTCTGACAGGGACCTACGAGCAGTACTTC.

This clonotype was counted ten times or more. This chain uses TRBV10-3 with TRBJ2-1; 8 bases fit TRBD1. V lost 6 bases to trimming and J lost 0 bases; unmatched junction nucleotides: 4. CDR1 ENHRY and CDR2 SYGVKD come from the germline V gene. The CDR3 contains 15 residues. The CDR3, as DNA: TGTGCCATCAGGGGGGACAGGAGCTCCTACAATGAGCAGTTCTTC. Translation gives CAIRGDRSSYNEQFF.

The chain recombines TRBV6-2 or TRBV6-3 with TRBJ1-1, with 8 bases aligning to TRBD1. The CDR3 is 16 residues long. V shed 0 bases, J shed 1 base, and the junction held 4 bases outside the gene matches. The germline gives CDR1 MNHEY, CDR2 SVGEGT. The CDR3 is CASSYSWDRRNTEAFF. CDR3 DNA sequence: TGTGCCAGCAGTTACTCTTGGGACAGGAGGAACACTGAAGCTTTCTTT.

This clonotype occurred many times. The chain uses TRBV7-9 and TRBJ1-2; possible D gene TRBD1, 6 bases. Trimming shortened V by 0 bases and J by 4 bases, and 9 bases separated the two germline ends. Germline assignment: CDR1 SEHNR and CDR2 FQNEAQ (reference sequence). The CDR3 loop spans 14 amino acids. CDR3: CASSLAGGFYGYTF. In DNA, the CDR3 is TGTGCCAGCAGCTTAGCAGGGGGGTTCTATGGCTACACCTTC. Based on the CDR3 plus reference TRBV7-9 and TRBJ1-2, the full variable domain is DTGVSQNPRHKITKRGQNVTFRCDPISEHNRLYWYRQTLGQGPEFLTYFQNEAQLEKSRLLSDRFSAERPKGSFSTLEIQRTEQGDSAMYLCASSLAGGFYGYTFGSGTRLTVV.

Ten or more counts support this clonotype. V gene TRBV20-1 combines with J gene TRBJ1-4; weak D call: TRBD1 (6 bases). Trimming removed 5 bases at V and 3 bases at J, with 10 bases between. The V gene's germline CDR1 is DFQATT and CDR2 SNEGSKA (reference sequence). This CDR3 comprises 13 residues. CDR3 protein: CSALDSSNEKLFF. The CDR3 region has the DNA TGCAGTGCTTTGGACAGTTCTAATGAAAAACTGTTTTTT.

This clonotype was recorded at least ten times. The chain recombines TRBV12-3 or TRBV12-4 with TRBJ2-7, with 7 bases fitting TRBD1. The CDR3 sequence is 14 residues long. Unmatched junction bases numbered 5, after V lost 3 bases and J lost 3 bases. CDR3: CASSFRGGGYEQYF. CDR3 nucleotide sequence: TGTGCCAGCAGTTTTAGAGGGGGCGGCTACGAGCAGTACTTC.

CDR3 DNA sequence: TGCGCCAGCAGCTTAGAGACACCACCCACAGATACGCAGTATTTT. Amino acid sequence: CASSLETPPTDTQYF. The rearrangement uses TRBV5-1 and TRBJ2-3; no firm D call. CDR1 and CDR2 (germline): SGHRS, YFSETQ. This CDR3 comprises 15 residues. V lost 2 bases to trimming and J lost 2 bases, with 12 bases between them.

This clonotype came up many times. The CDR3 DNA sequence: TGCAGTGCTGGGAGGGGGGGTATTTACAATGAGCAGTTCTTC. Its protein is CSAGRGGIYNEQFF. V and J are TRBV20-1 and TRBJ2-1; a weak D match, TRBD2 (7 bases). V lost 5 bases, J lost 4 bases, and 15 bases lay in between. The germline CDR1 and CDR2 sequences are DFQATT and SNEGSKA (reference sequence). The CDR3 totals 14 residues.

This clonotype has a count of ten or more. The chain couples TRBV7-8 to TRBJ2-5; D uncertain. The germline CDR1 and CDR2 sequences are SGHVS and FQNEAQ. Trimming stripped 2 bases from V and 1 base from J, with 8 bases between. This CDR3 region has 14 residues. The CDR3 sequence is CASSLTETQETQYF. The CDR3 nucleotides read TGTGCCAGCAGCTTAACGGAGACCCAAGAGACCCAGTACTTC.

This clonotype was found many times. V gene TRBV29-1 combines with J gene TRBJ1-6; tentative D call: TRBD1 (5 bases). The CDR3 loop spans 13 amino acids. V was pared by 4 bases and J by 6 bases, with 10 bases between. Looked up from germline, CDR1 is SQVTM and CDR2 is ANQGSEA. The CDR3 reads CSVGAGSNSPLHF. DNA for the CDR3: TGCAGCGTTGGGGCAGGGAGTAATTCACCCCTCCACTTT.

The chain employs TRBV11-2 and TRBJ1-2; no clear D. Trimming took off 6 bases at V and 3 bases at J, with 20 bases between the two ends. Germline CDR1 reads SGHAT; CDR2 reads FQNNGV. The CDR3 extends over 16 amino acids. CDR3: CASRQIERGIDYGYTF. For the CDR3, the DNA is TGTGCCAGCAGACAGATAGAGCGAGGAATCGACTATGGCTACACCTTC.

This chain uses TRBV12-3 or TRBV12-4 with TRBJ2-3; D may be TRBD2 (6 bases). The CDR3 has 12 amino acids. Trimming cost V 3 bases and J 10 bases, with 11 bases left between them. CDR3 nucleotides: TGTGCCAGCAGTTTGTGGGGGGATGCGCAGTATTTT. It codes for CASSLWGDAQYF.

This clonotype was observed many times. The V call is TRBV30, the J call TRBJ1-2; TRBD1 matches 8 bases. Germline-derived CDR1 and CDR2 are GTSNPN and SVGIG (reference sequence). V dropped 3 bases and J dropped 4; count of bases not matched to a gene: 10. The CDR3 runs 15 residues. CDR3 amino acids: CAWSDGAGGIYGYTF. The DNA for the CDR3 is TGTGCCTGGAGCGACGGGGCAGGGGGCATCTATGGCTACACCTTC.